The rows below give T cell receptor beta chains drawn from one sample of a study of shared clonotypes between healthy human individuals. Measured with immunoSEQ multiplex PCR; TCRdb has only the in-frame clones, and not every one. The sample includes some 500,000 clones, less than 80% of them seen just once. The sequencing sample was made of PBMCs. The source of these receptors is a woman aged 40 to 49 in good health. Some clones in this sample may be carry-over from other donors' samples. Both conserved end residues are part of each CDR3.

j_call	v_call	cdr3_aa
TRBJ2-5	TRBV2	CASSWETQYF
TRBJ2-5	TRBV18	CASSRSGNGQETQYF
TRBJ2-6	TRBV28	CASWTGRGGANVLTF
TRBJ1-1	TRBV7-2	CASSSYAEAFF
TRBJ2-5	TRBV5-4	CASSSWDRANQETQYF
TRBJ2-7	TRBV11-3	CASSTGTSSEQYF
TRBJ2-1	TRBV5-6	CASSLEVSGGGNEQFF
TRBJ1-4	TRBV19	CASSMSFGGSEKLFF
TRBJ2-5	TRBV29-1	CSVSLGGGETQYF
TRBJ2-5	TRBV5-1	CASSLSSGRALETQYF
TRBJ2-3	TRBV2	CASDPWGAGGTDTQYF
TRBJ2-7	TRBV7-9	CASSPSGRNYEQYF
TRBJ1-2	TRBV18	CASSPGSRGGYTF
TRBJ2-2	TRBV7-2	CASSLGTVLNTGELFF
TRBJ1-3	TRBV5-1	CASSQTGPSGNTIYF
TRBJ2-7	TRBV6-1	CASSGGGYRVYEQYF
TRBJ2-5	TRBV5-1	CASRWTPQETQYF
TRBJ2-7	TRBV7-2	CASSLAATSGRAGSDEQYF
TRBJ2-5	TRBV2	CASSFTETQYF
TRBJ2-1	TRBV7-3	CASSGGGFNEQFF
TRBJ2-1	TRBV19	CASKPSARLGEQFF
TRBJ2-5	TRBV19	CASSRAMGPQETQYF
TRBJ2-7	TRBV30	CAWSVTGVGYEQYF
TRBJ2-1	TRBV7-3	CASSPTGTGARGEQFF
TRBJ2-3	TRBV19	CASSSLLAGYTDTQYF
TRBJ2-2	TRBV7-9	CASSSNPGYTGELFF
TRBJ2-6	TRBV18	CASSPGTGSGANVLTF
TRBJ2-5	TRBV28	CASSSPGGAETQYF
TRBJ1-1	TRBV30	CAWSRRRVMNTEAFF
TRBJ2-1	TRBV20-1	CSAQDGFEQFF
TRBJ2-7	TRBV15	CATSSRGLAEHYEQYF
TRBJ2-7	TRBV19	CASSPGLAGGDEQYF
TRBJ1-5	TRBV28	CASSHPRRNQPQHF
TRBJ2-2	TRBV28	CASSLRGTGPGELFF
TRBJ1-1	TRBV5-1	CASSRTTGRTEAFF
TRBJ2-3	TRBV7-8	CASSLFGTRTDTQYF
TRBJ1-5	TRBV10-3	CAISETAGIQPQHF
TRBJ1-4	TRBV5-5	CASSAGRQNEKLFF